The 9 T cell receptor beta chains presented below share a single source sample, sequenced in a study of shared clonotypes between healthy human individuals. CD8 cells regarded as naive lacked CD45RO, were positively chosen for CCR7, and omitted terminally differentiated effector memory CD45RA+ cells. Assay: immunoSEQ multiplex PCR; the TCRdb copy retains only in-frame clones and omits some. The sample has under 1 million clones; approximately 97% are singletons. Sequenced material: naive CD8+ T cells sorted from blood. These receptors originate from a man younger than 45 in good health.

The sample holds a few counts of this clone. The CDR3 loop reads CASSPGRGSNQPQHF. As DNA, the CDR3 is TGTGCCAGCAGCCCCGGGCGGGGTAGCAATCAGCCCCAGCATTTT. This chain uses TRBV5-5 with TRBJ1-5, with no clear D. V lost 4 bases, J lost 0 bases, and 11 bases lay in between. The length of the CDR3 is 15 residues. Germline CDR1 SGHKS, CDR2 YYEKEE (reference sequence).

The rearrangement joins TRBV5-8 to TRBJ1-5, with D perhaps matching TRBD1 (5 bases). The CDR3 spans 14 residues. With 3 bases removed from V and 1 base from J, the gap between germline ends came to 8 bases. Looked up from germline, CDR1 is SGHTS and CDR2 is YDEGEE. CDR3 coding DNA: TGTGCCAGCAGCTCCCGGGACAGCAATCAGCCCCAGCATTTT. Translating gives CASSSRDSNQPQHF.

The chain is built from TRBV6-8 and TRBJ2-1, with a possible D match to TRBD1 (5 bases). Trimming removed 11 bases from V and 5 bases from J, with 7 bases in between. Germline values: CDR1 MNHGY, CDR2 SAAAGT. The CDR3 length is 10 residues. The CDR3 coding sequence is TGTGCCTCGGACAACAATGAGCAGTTCTTC. Protein: CASDNNEQFF.

This chain joins TRBV4-1 and TRBJ2-1; 9 nucleotides match TRBD2. The CDR3 is 16 residues long. Germline CDR1 and CDR2: MGHRA and YSYEKL. V was pared by 2 bases and J by 5 bases, with 7 bases of the junction left unmatched. The CDR3 protein is CASSQMGGLAHNEQFF. In DNA, the CDR3 is TGCGCCAGCAGCCAAATGGGGGGACTAGCTCACAATGAGCAGTTCTTC.

The chain uses TRBV25-1 and TRBJ2-7; 7 bases match TRBD1. CDR1 and CDR2 from the germline V gene are MGHDK and SYGVNS. J was trimmed by 1 base and V by 5 bases; bases with no gene match: 8. CDR3 length: 15 residues. This CDR3 is CASSLADRVSYEQYF. CDR3 DNA sequence: TGTGCCAGCAGTTTGGCAGACAGGGTTTCCTACGAGCAGTACTTC.

The rearrangement uses TRBV19 and TRBJ2-5, with D perhaps given as TRBD1 or TRBD2 (5 bases each). Trimming removed 1 base from V and 7 bases from J, with 16 bases in between. Germline CDR1 is LNHDA and CDR2 is SQIVND (reference sequence). The CDR3 spans 15 residues. The CDR3 sequence is CASSIAGQYGGTQYF. The CDR3 nucleotides are TGTGCCAGTAGTATAGCAGGGCAATACGGAGGGACCCAGTACTTC.

With regard to this clone: Other nucleotide sequences from this sample produce the same CDR3. The chain couples TRBV7-9 to TRBJ1-2; D is ambiguous. Germline-derived CDR1 and CDR2 are SEHNR and FQNEAQ (reference sequence). V was shortened by 1 base and J by 6 bases, with 6 bases between the two germline ends. The CDR3 contains 12 residues. CDR3 DNA: TGTGCCAGCAGCTTAGATAGGGATGGCTACACCTTC. Amino acid sequence: CASSLDRDGYTF.

The J gene is TRBJ1-1, the V gene TRBV7-8; the D is unclear. The CDR3 has 15 residues. CDR1 and CDR2 from the germline V gene are SGHVS and FQNEAQ. The V end was cut by 0 bases, the J end by 0 bases, with 8 bases between. CDR3 loop: CASSLAATMNTEAFF. CDR3 coding DNA: TGTGCCAGCAGCTTAGCAGCGACCATGAACACTGAAGCTTTCTTT.

This chain connects TRBV18 to TRBJ2-7; perhaps TRBD2 as D (5 bases). The V end lost 0 bases, the J end lost 0 bases, and 9 bases lay between the germline ends. The CDR3 sequence is 15 residues long. Germline CDR1 reads KGHSH; CDR2 reads LQKENI. The CDR3 here is CASSPPPRGSYEQYF. Written as DNA, the CDR3 is TGTGCCAGCTCACCACCCCCTCGGGGCTCCTACGAGCAGTACTTC.